The sequence of this T cell receptor (beta chain) was determined in a study of T cell responses to AZD1222 COVID-19 vaccine. Findings of the study overall: Regions 160-218 and 743-854 dominated among vaccine-associated CD4 TCRs spanning spike.

Germline CDR1 is LGHDT and CDR2 is YNNKEL (reference sequence). V lost 6 bases and J lost 4; bases outside the gene matches: 8. This CDR3 spans 14 amino acids. The data were produced by immunoSEQ multiplex PCR, yet TCRdb's version contains in-frame clones alone and is incomplete. The table includes approximately 170,000 clones, around 89% detected once. On this clone: The antigen remains unidentified.

This TCR came from an adult in good health. The material was peripheral blood, obtained on day 0 of AZD1222 vaccination. The chain employs TRBV3-1 (or the pseudogene TRBV3-2) and TRBJ1-2, with TRBD1 identical over 7 bases. The CDR3 loop is CASSPTGTLYGYTF. In DNA form, the CDR3 reads TGTGCCAGCAGTCCGACAGGGACCCTCTATGGCTACACCTTC.